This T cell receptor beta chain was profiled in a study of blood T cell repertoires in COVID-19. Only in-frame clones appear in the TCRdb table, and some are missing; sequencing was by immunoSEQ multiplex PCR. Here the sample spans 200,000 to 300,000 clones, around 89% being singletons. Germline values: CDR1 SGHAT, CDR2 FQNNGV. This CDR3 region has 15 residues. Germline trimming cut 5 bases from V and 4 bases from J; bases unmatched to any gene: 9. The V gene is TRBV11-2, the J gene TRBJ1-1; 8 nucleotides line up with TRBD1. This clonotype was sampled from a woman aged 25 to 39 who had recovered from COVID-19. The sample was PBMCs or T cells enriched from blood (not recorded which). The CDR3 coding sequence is TGTGCCAGCAGCACTCACAGGGGGGAGACCACTGAAGCTTTCTTT. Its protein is CASSTHRGETTEAFF.